The 22 T cell receptor beta chains below were found in one sample sequenced in a study of cytomegalovirus exposure and HLA in healthy donors. Researchers ran the PCR with 60 Vbeta and 13 Jbeta primers. TCRdb's copy holds only in-frame clones and misses some; the assay was immunoSEQ multiplex PCR. The table includes around 140,000 clones, 70% to 85% detected once. Sequenced material: PBMCs. The source of these receptors is a male donor in good health and CMV-seronegative.

This chain uses TRBV9 with TRBJ1-3, with D maybe TRBD1 (6 bases). V was cut by 5 bases and J by 0 bases, with 12 bases left in between. Germline lookup yields CDR1 SGDLS and CDR2 YYNGEE. This CDR3 comprises 15 residues. The CDR3 is CASSRDTISGNTIYF. The CDR3 nucleotides are TGTGCCAGCAGTCGGGACACCATCTCTGGAAACACCATATATTTT.

The rearrangement joins TRBV5-6 to TRBJ1-2, with 7 bases identical to TRBD1. This CDR3 has 13 amino acids. Trimming removed 4 bases from V and 4 bases from J; junction bases left unmatched: 4. Germline CDR1 is SGHDT and CDR2 is YYEEEE. CDR3 loop: CASSPGTAYGYTF. Here the CDR3 DNA reads TGTGCCAGCAGCCCCGGGACAGCCTATGGCTACACCTTC.

The count of this clone is one. This chain connects TRBV5-6 to TRBJ2-5; 7 nucleotides align to TRBD2. The end of the DNA aligns better with TRBJ2-7, so the J call may be wrong. CDR1 is SGHDT and CDR2 is YYEEEE in the germline V gene. The CDR3 covers 16 residues. The CDR3, as DNA: TGTGCCAGCAGCTTGCGGGGGGTGAGGGAGTCCTACGAGCAGTACTTC. It translates to CASSLRGVRESYEQYF.

This clone turned up a few times. The V and J genes are TRBV27 and TRBJ2-1; 7 nucleotides align to TRBD2. With V trimmed by 2 bases and J by 3 bases, 10 bases remained unmatched. The CDR3 is made up of 17 amino acids. Germline values: CDR1 MNHEY, CDR2 SMNVEV (reference sequence). As DNA, the CDR3 is TGTGCCAGCAGTTTACGGTTTGCGGGAGCGGTCTACAATGAGCAGTTCTTC. It codes for CASSLRFAGAVYNEQFF.

V gene TRBV29-1 combines with J gene TRBJ2-2; 9 bases are a match to TRBD2. Germline CDR1 is SQVTM and CDR2 is ANQGSEA. The CDR3 has 14 amino acids. The V segment lost 3 bases and the J segment 8 bases; nucleotides outside the gene matches: 7. This chain's CDR3 is CSVELAGIGGELFF. The CDR3 nucleotides are TGCAGCGTTGAGCTAGCGGGGATCGGGGGGGAGCTGTTTTTT.

This clone occurred a few times. The V gene is TRBV10-1, the J gene TRBJ2-3; D gene ambiguous. The CDR3 has 13 residues. Germline-derived CDR1 and CDR2 are WNHNN and SYGVQD (reference sequence). V lost 3 bases, J lost 4 bases, and 8 bases lay in between. CDR3 DNA sequence: TGCGCCAGCAGTGAAATCCTATCAGATACGCAGTATTTT. This gives the protein CASSEILSDTQYF.

This sequence joins TRBV9 and TRBJ2-3; D is uncertain. This CDR3 comprises 14 residues. Trimming removed 2 bases from V and 2 bases from J, with 9 bases in between. Germline CDR1 reads SGDLS; CDR2 reads YYNGEE. The CDR3 protein is CASSVTQITDTQYF. The CDR3, as DNA: TGTGCCAGCAGCGTGACTCAAATCACAGATACGCAGTATTTT.

The J gene is TRBJ1-5, the V gene TRBV27; perhaps TRBD1 as D (6 bases). Looked up from germline, CDR1 is MNHEY and CDR2 is SMNVEV (reference sequence). This CDR3 is 16 amino acids long. Between the trimmed V and J ends, which lost 4 bases and 0 bases, there was a span of 13 bases. CDR3 residues: CASSYGTPVSNQPQHF. The CDR3 coding sequence is TGTGCCAGCAGTTACGGGACACCCGTTAGCAATCAGCCCCAGCATTTT.

The V call is TRBV9, the J call TRBJ2-3; 8 bases match TRBD2. This CDR3 spans 16 amino acids. The ends lost 4 bases at V and 2 bases at J; junction bases unmatched: 9. The germline V gene encodes CDR1 SGDLS and CDR2 YYNGEE. The CDR3 DNA reads as TGTGCCAGCAGCCCCCGGGAGGGGGGTATCACAGATACGCAGTATTTT. Translated, it gives CASSPREGGITDTQYF.

As regards this clone: Other DNA sequences in this sample translate to the same CDR3. The chain recombines TRBV27 with TRBJ2-7, with TRBD1 matching 9 bases. After removal of 3 bases from V and 2 bases from J, the junction contained 2 bases not matched to a gene. This CDR3 is built from 14 residues. The V gene's germline CDR1 is MNHEY and CDR2 SMNVEV (reference sequence). CDR3 sequence: CASSFGDRAYEQYF. The CDR3 DNA follows: TGTGCCAGCAGTTTTGGGGACAGGGCCTACGAGCAGTACTTC.

The genes are TRBV4-1 and TRBJ2-5; 7 bases line up with TRBD2. This CDR3 contains 14 residues. Trimming cost V 1 base and J 4 bases; bases outside gene matches: 3. CDR1 and CDR2 (germline): MGHRA, YSYEKL. This chain's CDR3 is CASSQGPGGETQYF. As DNA, the CDR3 is TGCGCCAGCAGCCAAGGTCCGGGAGGAGAGACCCAGTACTTC.

The CDR3 here is CASSPRQVGSYEQYF. CDR3 in DNA: TGTGCCAGCTCGCCCAGACAGGTGGGTTCCTACGAGCAGTACTTC. The chain joins TRBV18 to TRBJ2-7; D is perhaps TRBD1 (6 bases). V lost 6 bases, J lost 1 base, and 16 bases lay in between. CDR3 length equals 15 residues. Germline lookup yields CDR1 KGHSH and CDR2 LQKENI.

This chain joins TRBV21-1 and TRBJ1-1; the table's D call, TRBD1, was not checked against the DNA. TRBV21-1 is an annotated pseudogene. This CDR3 is built from 12 residues. CDR3: CASSKRGPEAFF. The CDR3 coding sequence is TGTGCCAGCAGCAAAAGGGGCCCTGAAGCTTTCTTT.

This chain uses TRBV7-2 with TRBJ2-7, with TRBD2 matching 7 bases. The junction had 7 bases not matched to a gene; V was cut back by 5 bases and J by 0 bases. The CDR3 spans 15 residues. Germline V lookup: CDR1 SGHTA, CDR2 FQGNSA. As DNA, the CDR3 is TGTGCCAGCAGCAGTTCTAGCGGCTACTCCTACGAGCAGTACTTC. As protein: CASSSSSGYSYEQYF.

In the case of this clone: One end of the junction fails to match germline, which may point to a read error. This rearrangement joins TRBV11-2 to TRBJ2-7; perhaps TRBD1 as D (5 bases). The germline V gene has CDR1 SGHAT and CDR2 FQNNGV. The CDR3 has 12 amino acids. CDR3 DNA sequence: TGTGCCAGCAGCTTAGAGGGGCAGGGTAGAGGATTC. Amino acid sequence: CASSLEGQGRGF. Using reference TRBV11-2 and TRBJ2-7 for the parts outside the CDR3, the full variable domain is EAGVAQSPRYKIIEKRQSVAFWCNPISGHATLYWYQQILGQGPKLLIQFQNNGVVDDSQLPKDRFSAERLKGVDSTLKIQPAKLEDSAVYLCASSLEGQGRGFGPGTRLTVT.

The rearrangement links TRBV18 to TRBJ2-5; the D gene is possibly TRBD1 (6 bases). Germline CDR1 and CDR2: KGHSH and LQKENI. The V gene lost 3 bases and the J gene lost 4 bases, with 12 bases spanning the gap. The CDR3 length is 14 residues. The CDR3 DNA is TGTGCCAGCTCACCGCGGCAGGGGCGAGAGACCCAGTACTTC. This translates into CASSPRQGRETQYF.

On this clone: A read error is likely here: a far larger clone is one base away. The rearrangement links TRBV6-5 to TRBJ2-6, with D uncertain. The V end lost 6 bases, the J end lost 2 bases, and 5 bases lay between the germline ends. The CDR3 sequence is 13 residues long. Germline CDR1 MNHEY, CDR2 SVGAGI. The CDR3 DNA reads as TGTGCCAGCAGCCTACCTGGGGCCAACGTCCTGACTTTC. Translation gives CASSLPGANVLTF.

V is TRBV30 and J is TRBJ2-1; tentatively, D is TRBD1 (5 bases). Trimming removed 5 bases at V and 5 bases at J, with 16 bases between. CDR3 length equals 14 residues. The V gene's germline CDR1 is GTSNPN and CDR2 SVGIG (reference sequence). CDR3 coding DNA: TGTGCCTGGCATTCGTGGGGCACTGACAATGAGCAGTTCTTC. Translated: CAWHSWGTDNEQFF.

This clone was recorded only once. The chain couples TRBV11-1 to TRBJ2-7; 7 positions agree with TRBD2. This CDR3 is 13 amino acids long. Germline CDR1 SGHAT, CDR2 FQDESV (reference sequence). Losses at the gene ends were 4 bases for V and 3 bases for J; bases not matched to a gene: 3. The CDR3 loop reads CASSSGTNYEQYF. The DNA of the CDR3 is TGTGCCAGCAGCTCCGGGACTAACTACGAGCAGTACTTC. Filled out from reference TRBV11-1 and TRBJ2-7, the complete variable domain reads EAEVAQSPRYKITEKSQAVAFWCDPISGHATLYWYRQILGQGPELLVQFQDESVVDDSQLPKDRFSAERLKGVDSTLKIQPAELGDSAMYLCASSSGTNYEQYFGPGTRLTVT.

The gene calls are TRBV29-1 and TRBJ1-1; no reliable D call. The CDR3 is made up of 13 amino acids. The germline gives CDR1 SQVTM, CDR2 ANQGSEA. Trimming took 2 bases from V and 2 from J, leaving 9 bases between them. The CDR3 here is CSVETNQNTEAFF. CDR3 coding DNA: TGCAGCGTTGAAACAAATCAAAACACTGAAGCTTTCTTT.

The chain has TRBV28 and TRBJ2-5, with TRBD1 as a possible D gene (5 bases). The V end was cut by 7 bases, the J end by 5 bases, with 11 bases between. This CDR3 contains 12 residues. Germline V gives CDR1 MDHEN, CDR2 SYDVKM. CDR3 DNA: TGTGCCAGCAAATCAGGGCCGGAGACCCAGTACTTC. Translated: CASKSGPETQYF.

This CDR3 reads CASRPGTDYGYTF. The DNA for the CDR3 is TGTGCCAGCAGGCCCGGGACAGATTATGGCTACACCTTC. The V call is TRBV27, the J call TRBJ1-2; TRBD1 matches at 7 bases. Germline assignment: CDR1 MNHEY and CDR2 SMNVEV (reference sequence). Losses at the gene ends were 6 bases for V and 5 bases for J; bases not matched to a gene: 6. CDR3 length: 13 amino acids.